The 6 T cell receptor beta chains presented below share a single source sample, sequenced in a study of T-cell reconstitution after alpha-beta-depleted transplantation in children. The TCRbeta library was prepared with unique molecular identifiers. TCRdb passed the PCR reads through MiXCR, listing each CDR3 protein once. The profile covers 450,000 to 600,000 distinct CDR3 sequences, with under 12% appearing a single time and 2% to 2.5% taken by the ten largest. This sample comprised PBMCs, obtained before TCRalphabeta/CD19-depleted stem cell transplant. All receptors derive from a child aged 2 to 10 with inherited bone marrow failure, due to receive a stem cell transplant.

In this sample, this clonotype turned up a few times. A read error may produce the germline difference seen at one junction end. The chain recombines TRBV25-1 with TRBJ2-7, with 8 bases aligning to TRBD1. The CDR3 covers 13 residues. Germline V CDR1 and CDR2: MGHDK, SYGVNS. The CDR3 coding sequence is TGTGCCAGCAGACCCCTCGACGGACAGGGAGTGGCCTTC. Protein: CASRPLDGQGVAF.

The V call is TRBV7-2, the J call TRBJ1-2, with D tentatively TRBD1 (5 bases). The ends were cut back, 4 bases at V and 6 bases at J, with 12 bases in the middle. This CDR3 comprises 13 residues. CDR1 is SGHTA, CDR2 FQGNSA, per germline. CDR3 DNA sequence: TGTGCCAGCAGCTGGGACGGAGTGGATGGCTACACCTTC. It codes for CASSWDGVDGYTF.

This clonotype was observed a few times. The chain recombines TRBV5-1 with TRBJ2-2, with D possibly matching TRBD1 (5 bases). Germline CDR1 reads SGHRS; CDR2 reads YFSETQ. The CDR3 spans 14 residues. Trimming pared 6 bases from V and 3 bases from J, leaving 12 bases between. For the CDR3, the DNA is TGCGCCAGCAATTGGCAGGGCGACACCGGGGAGCTGTTTTTT. Protein sequence: CASNWQGDTGELFF.

This clonotype was seen at least ten times. In DNA, the CDR3 is TGTGCCAGCAGCCTGAGGCGGAACACCGGGGAGCTGTTTTTT. It yields the protein CASSLRRNTGELFF. V is TRBV3-1 and J is TRBJ2-2; no firm D call. Germline CDR1 LGHDT, CDR2 YNNKEL (reference sequence). The V end was cut by 4 bases, the J end by 1 base, with 7 bases between. The CDR3 runs to 14 residues.

This clonotype was recorded many times. CDR3 coding DNA: TGCAGTGCTAGCCGTCGGGGACAGGGAACAGAGGGCTACACCTTC. Its protein product is CSASRRGQGTEGYTF. This rearrangement joins TRBV20-1 to TRBJ1-2, with 9 positions matching TRBD1. V shed 3 bases, J shed 8 bases, and the junction held 13 bases outside the gene matches. CDR3 size: 15 residues. CDR1 is DFQATT and CDR2 is SNEGSKA in the germline V gene (reference sequence).

The table lists this clonotype with many counts. This chain uses TRBV6-5 with TRBJ2-3; D possibly matches TRBD1 or TRBD2 (5 bases each). The germline V gene encodes CDR1 MNHEY and CDR2 SVGAGI. V was shortened by 2 bases and J by 3 bases, with 18 bases between the two germline ends. The CDR3 spans 17 residues. This CDR3 is CASSYGLGTSGTDTQYF. The CDR3 DNA follows: TGTGCCAGCAGTTACGGGCTCGGGACGAGTGGAACAGATACGCAGTATTTT.